This entry lists 20 T cell receptor beta chains sequenced from one sample in a study of cytomegalovirus exposure and HLA in healthy donors (dated by TCRdb to the late 2010s). Libraries came from the immunoSEQ multiplex PCR assay. For the multiplex PCR, a mixture combining 60 forward primers for TCR Vbeta segments and 13 reverse primers for TCR Jbeta segments was used. TCRdb obtained this table from immuneACCESS and retained in-frame rearrangements with V and J assigned. These tables miss some clones; where compared with another copy, unresolved V genes account for less than half of the shortfall, and the remainder is unexplained. The sample yields about 170,000 clones; around 85% were counted once. The leading ten clones occupy 1% of the sample. The material sequenced was PBMCs. These receptor sequences come from a boy aged 2 to 10 in good health and CMV-seronegative.

The CDR3 loop is CASSFGSLWGQGGRNTEAFF. In nucleotides, the CDR3 is TGTGCCAGCAGTTTCGGCTCGTTGTGGGGACAGGGGGGTCGGAACACTGAAGCTTTCTTT. The chain uses TRBV27 and TRBJ1-1; 11 nucleotides agree with TRBD1. The CDR3 covers 20 residues. After removal of 3 bases from V and 1 base from J, the junction contained 16 bases not matched to a gene. The V gene's germline CDR1 is MNHEY and CDR2 SMNVEV (reference sequence).

The rearrangement links TRBV5-1 to TRBJ1-1; D call uncertain. The CDR3 totals 12 residues. Germline lookup yields CDR1 SGHRS and CDR2 YFSETQ. Trimming left V 2 bases short and J 6 bases short, with 8 bases between. In DNA form, the CDR3 reads TGCGCCAGCAGCTTATGGGGAGCTGAAGCTTTCTTT. Translation gives CASSLWGAEAFF.

The chain couples TRBV27 to TRBJ2-1; 9 bases fit TRBD2. The CDR3 spans 15 residues. The germline V gene encodes CDR1 MNHEY and CDR2 SMNVEV (reference sequence). V lost 5 bases and J lost 2; bases outside the gene matches: 4. DNA of the CDR3: TGTGCCAGCAGTACCCCTAGCGGGGCCTACAATGAGCAGTTCTTC. Translation gives CASSTPSGAYNEQFF.

V usage is TRBV19 and J usage is TRBJ2-2; D might be TRBD1 (5 bases). The CDR3 spans 16 residues. V was trimmed by 3 bases and J by 4 bases, leaving 15 bases between them. The germline V gene encodes CDR1 LNHDA and CDR2 SQIVND (reference sequence). CDR3 bases: TGTGCCAGTAGTATTGGGCAGGGTGGAAGCACCGGGGAGCTGTTTTTT. It yields the protein CASSIGQGGSTGELFF.

The V gene is TRBV4-2, the J gene TRBJ1-3, with TRBD1 as a possible D gene (6 bases). V lost 0 bases to trimming and J lost 7 bases, with 13 bases between them. Germline CDR1 is LGHNA and CDR2 is YNFKEQ. The CDR3 totals 15 residues. CDR3 sequence (DNA): TGTGCCAGCAGCCAAGATGGAGCCAGGGGCAACACCATATATTTT. Translation gives CASSQDGARGNTIYF.

Only one count was recorded for this clone. The rearrangement joins TRBV5-1 to TRBJ2-7; D is perhaps TRBD1 (6 bases). The CDR3 totals 15 residues. The germline gives CDR1 SGHRS, CDR2 YFSETQ. Trimming cost V 3 bases and J 3 bases, with 16 bases left between them. CDR3 DNA sequence: TGCGCCAGCAGCTCCATCCCGACAGGAAACTACGAGCAGTACTTC. The encoded protein is CASSSIPTGNYEQYF.

The CDR3 nucleotides read TGTGCCAGCAGCCGAGAGCTGGCGGGAGGCCCCCAAGGGAATGAGCAGTTCTTC. Translated: CASSRELAGGPQGNEQFF. The chain is built from TRBV7-3 and TRBJ2-1; 8 nucleotides match TRBD2. The CDR3 is 18 residues long. Germline V gene lookup returns CDR1 SGHTA and CDR2 FQGTGA. V lost 5 bases to trimming and J lost 7 bases; unmatched junction nucleotides: 19.

The chain combines TRBV25-1 with TRBJ2-1, with 13 nucleotides matching TRBD2. Germline CDR1 reads MGHDK; CDR2 reads SYGVNS. Trimming cost V 5 bases and J 5 bases; bases outside gene matches: 6. The CDR3 totals 16 residues. CDR3 sequence reads: CASSTTGTSGDNEQFF. The CDR3 DNA reads as TGTGCCAGCAGTACAACCGGGACTAGCGGGGACAATGAGCAGTTCTTC.

As to this clone: Compared with germline, one end of the junction differs, possibly owing to a read error. This sample includes further DNA sequences coding for the same CDR3. The CDR3 is CASSLYSRNSPLHF. The CDR3 DNA sequence: TGTGCCAGCAGCTTATACAGCAGGAATTCCCCCCTCCACTTT. The V gene is TRBV11-3, the J gene TRBJ1-6; D is ambiguous. The V gene's germline CDR1 is SGHNT and CDR2 YENEEA. The CDR3 is 14 amino acids.

The chain carries TRBV15 and TRBJ2-7, with D tentatively TRBD2 (6 bases). The germline V gene has CDR1 LNHNV and CDR2 YYDKDF (reference sequence). Trimming stripped 1 base from V and 6 bases from J, with 19 bases between. This CDR3 is built from 16 residues. DNA for the CDR3: TGTGCCACCAGCAGAGCTGGAGCGGCGGGGATCCTCGAGCAGTACTTC. It codes for CATSRAGAAGILEQYF.

V usage is TRBV5-1 and J usage is TRBJ1-6, with 9 bases matching TRBD1. Germline values: CDR1 SGHRS, CDR2 YFSETQ. The CDR3 spans 15 residues. V was pared by 4 bases and J by 9 bases, with 8 bases of the junction left unmatched. CDR3 sequence: CASSTDRGIGSPLHF. CDR3 in DNA: TGCGCCAGCAGCACGGACAGGGGAATTGGTTCACCCCTCCACTTT.

V usage is TRBV2 and J usage is TRBJ1-5; tentative D call: TRBD1 (5 bases). The CDR3 is 14 amino acids. V gave up 4 bases and J gave up 5 bases, with 12 bases separating them. The germline CDR1 and CDR2 sequences are SNHLY and FYNNEI. As DNA, the CDR3 is TGTGCCAGCAGTGGCGGGGGATTGGATCAGCCCCAGCATTTT. Amino acid sequence: CASSGGGLDQPQHF. Drawing the rest from reference TRBV2 and TRBJ1-5, the complete variable domain is EPEVTQTPSHQVTQMGQEVILRCVPISNHLYFYWYRQILGQKVEFLVSFYNNEISEKSEIFDDQFSVERPDGSNFTLKIRSTKLEDSAMYFCASSGGGLDQPQHFGDGTRLSIL.

The chain carries TRBV6-1 and TRBJ2-3; D perhaps matches TRBD1 (6 bases). The CDR3 is made up of 19 amino acids. CDR1 is MNHNS and CDR2 is SASEGT in the germline V gene. Trimming removed 0 bases from V and 0 bases from J, with 19 bases in between. The CDR3 spells CASSEARYRARYSTDTQYF. As DNA, the CDR3 is TGTGCCAGCAGTGAAGCTCGCTACAGGGCCCGTTATAGCACAGATACGCAGTATTTT.

The chain is built from TRBV9 and TRBJ1-1, with no clear D. Trimming took off 3 bases at V and 0 bases at J, with 6 bases between the two ends. The CDR3 contains 13 residues. Germline V gene data show CDR1 as SGDLS and CDR2 as YYNGEE. The CDR3 DNA reads TGTGCCAGCAGCGGACAAGTGAACACTGAAGCTTTCTTT. As protein: CASSGQVNTEAFF.

The rearrangement uses TRBV6-5 and TRBJ2-3; the D gene is possibly TRBD2 (5 bases). This CDR3 is built from 14 residues. Germline V gene data show CDR1 as MNHEY and CDR2 as SVGAGI. The V end was cut by 4 bases, the J end by 2 bases, with 10 bases between. CDR3 residues: CASSWTPTTDTQYF. As DNA, the CDR3 is TGTGCCAGCAGTTGGACTCCAACCACAGATACGCAGTATTTT.

J is TRBJ2-6 and V is TRBV2, with a weak D call TRBD1 (6 bases). Germline V lookup: CDR1 SNHLY, CDR2 FYNNEI. This CDR3 is built from 16 residues. The V and J ends lost 5 bases and 0 bases respectively, with 11 bases between them. The CDR3 DNA reads TGTGCCAGCAGTCAAACAGGGAGCTCTGGGGCCAACGTCCTGACTTTC. It yields the protein CASSQTGSSGANVLTF. Full variable domain (rest looked up from reference TRBV2 and TRBJ2-6): EPEVTQTPSHQVTQMGQEVILRCVPISNHLYFYWYRQILGQKVEFLVSFYNNEISEKSEIFDDQFSVERPDGSNFTLKIRSTKLEDSAMYFCASSQTGSSGANVLTFGAGSRLTVL.

The gene calls are TRBV6-1 and TRBJ2-2; weak D call: TRBD1 (6 bases). The CDR3 has 14 amino acids. Germline V gene data show CDR1 as MNHNS and CDR2 as SASEGT. Trimming stripped 4 bases from V and 5 bases from J, with 11 bases between. CDR3 region: CASSGPGVTGELFF. CDR3 DNA sequence: TGTGCCAGCAGTGGCCCAGGGGTAACCGGGGAGCTGTTTTTT.

This sequence joins TRBV18 and TRBJ1-1; D unresolved. CDR1 KGHSH and CDR2 LQKENI come from the germline V gene. V was cut by 0 bases and J by 1 base, with 6 bases left in between. This CDR3 is 14 amino acids long. The CDR3 DNA reads as TGTGCCAGCTCACCACCAAGACAGAACACTGAAGCTTTCTTT. Amino acid sequence: CASSPPRQNTEAFF.

V usage is TRBV6-5 and J usage is TRBJ1-1, with TRBD1 matching 7 bases. Trimming at V came to 4 bases and at J to 0 bases, leaving 5 bases not matched to a gene. Looked up from germline, CDR1 is MNHEY and CDR2 is SVGAGI. CDR3 length: 15 amino acids. CDR3 sequence reads: CASSSGQIVNTEAFF. The CDR3 coding sequence is TGTGCCAGCAGTTCGGGACAGATCGTGAACACTGAAGCTTTCTTT.

The CDR3 sequence: CASSGPSGSHEQFF. DNA for the CDR3: TGTGCCAGCAGTGGGCCTAGCGGGAGTCATGAGCAGTTCTTC. V usage is TRBV2 and J usage is TRBJ2-1; 10 bases are shared with TRBD2. V lost 4 bases, J lost 8 bases, and 5 bases stayed unmatched. Germline CDR1 is SNHLY and CDR2 is FYNNEI. This CDR3 has 14 amino acids.